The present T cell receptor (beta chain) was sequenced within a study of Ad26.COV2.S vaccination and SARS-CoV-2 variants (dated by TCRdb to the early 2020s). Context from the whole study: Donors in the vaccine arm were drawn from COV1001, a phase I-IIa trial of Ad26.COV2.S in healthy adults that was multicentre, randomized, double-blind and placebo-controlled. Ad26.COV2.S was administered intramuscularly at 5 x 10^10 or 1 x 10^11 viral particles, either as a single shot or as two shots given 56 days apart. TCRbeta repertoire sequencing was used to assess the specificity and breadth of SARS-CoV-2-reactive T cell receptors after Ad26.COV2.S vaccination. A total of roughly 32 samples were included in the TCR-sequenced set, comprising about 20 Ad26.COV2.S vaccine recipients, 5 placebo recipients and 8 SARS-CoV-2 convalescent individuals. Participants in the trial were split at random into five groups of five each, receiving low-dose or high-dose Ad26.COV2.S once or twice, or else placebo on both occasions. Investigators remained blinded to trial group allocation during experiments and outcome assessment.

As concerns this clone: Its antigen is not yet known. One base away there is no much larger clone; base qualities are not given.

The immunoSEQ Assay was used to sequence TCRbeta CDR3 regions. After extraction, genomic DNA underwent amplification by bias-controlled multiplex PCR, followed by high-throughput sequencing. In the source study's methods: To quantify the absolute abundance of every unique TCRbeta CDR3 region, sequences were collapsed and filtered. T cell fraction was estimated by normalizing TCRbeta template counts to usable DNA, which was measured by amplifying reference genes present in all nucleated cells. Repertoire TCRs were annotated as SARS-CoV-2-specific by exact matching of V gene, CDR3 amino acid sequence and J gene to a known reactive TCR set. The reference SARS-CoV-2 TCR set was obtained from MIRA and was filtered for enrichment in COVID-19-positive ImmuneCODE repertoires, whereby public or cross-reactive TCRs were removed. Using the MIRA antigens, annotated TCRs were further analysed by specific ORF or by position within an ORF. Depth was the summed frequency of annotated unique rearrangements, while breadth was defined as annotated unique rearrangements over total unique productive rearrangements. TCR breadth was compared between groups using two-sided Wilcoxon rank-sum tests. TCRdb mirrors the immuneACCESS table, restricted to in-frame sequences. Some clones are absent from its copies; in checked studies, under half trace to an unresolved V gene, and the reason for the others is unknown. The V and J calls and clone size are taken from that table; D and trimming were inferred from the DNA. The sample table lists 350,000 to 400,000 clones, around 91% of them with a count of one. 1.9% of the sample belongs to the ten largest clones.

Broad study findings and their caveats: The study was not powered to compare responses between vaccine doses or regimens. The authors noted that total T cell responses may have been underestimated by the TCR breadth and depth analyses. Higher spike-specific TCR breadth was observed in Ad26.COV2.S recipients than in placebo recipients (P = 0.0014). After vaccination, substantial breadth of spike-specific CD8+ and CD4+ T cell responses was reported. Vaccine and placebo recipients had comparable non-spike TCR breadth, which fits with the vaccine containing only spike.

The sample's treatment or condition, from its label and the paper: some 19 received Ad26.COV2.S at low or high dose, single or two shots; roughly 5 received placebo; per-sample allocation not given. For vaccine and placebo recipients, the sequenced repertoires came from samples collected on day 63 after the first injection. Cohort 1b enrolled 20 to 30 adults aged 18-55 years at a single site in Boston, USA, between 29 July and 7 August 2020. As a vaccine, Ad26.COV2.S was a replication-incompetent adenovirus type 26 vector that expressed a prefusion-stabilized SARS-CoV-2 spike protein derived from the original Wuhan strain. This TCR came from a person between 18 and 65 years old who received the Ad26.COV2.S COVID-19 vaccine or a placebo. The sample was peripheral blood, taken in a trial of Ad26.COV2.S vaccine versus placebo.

In nucleotide form, the sequence is TGTGCCAGCAGCGTAGCTAGCACTAGCAGGGAGACCCAGTACTTC. Translation gives CASSVASTSRETQYF. Recombination connected TRBV9 to TRBJ2-5; the D region possibly corresponds to TRBD2 (6 bases align). There are 15 amino acids in the CDR3, from cysteine to phenylalanine inclusive. Kept here is only the CDR3 DNA, which spans 45 bases and is read in frame from base 1. Looking up the germline V gene yields CDR1 SGDLS and CDR2 YYNGEE. V lost 0 bases and J lost 5 bases; the stretch between them is 14 bases long. Where the CDR3 stops, the reference TRBV9 and TRBJ2-5 genes take over; the full variable domain is DSGVTQTPKHLITATGQRVTLRCSPRSGDLSVYWYQQSLDQGLQFLIQYYNGEERAKGNILERFSAQQFPDLHSELNLSSLELGDSALYFCASSVASTSRETQYFGPGTRLLVL.